A single sample gave rise to the 20 T cell receptor beta chains below, sequenced in a study of tumor and adjacent non-tumor tissue in lung cancer. TCRbeta libraries were built with three rounds of nested PCR, modified from ARM-PCR. TCRdb itself ran the multiplex PCR reads through MiXCR, one entry per CDR3 protein. The sample consists of more than 75,000 distinct CDR3 sequences, 80% of them appearing once. This sample's RNA came from whole unsorted tissue. This non-tumor lung sample came from over 3 cm beyond the tumor edge. Sequenced sample: distant non-tumor lung tissue. The origin of the receptors is a man aged 55 to 70 with small cell lung cancer.

Concerning this clonotype: An end of the junction does not agree with germline; a read error may underlie this. This chain connects TRBV6-2 or TRBV6-3 to TRBJ2-1; D is undetermined. Germline lookup yields CDR1 MNHEY and CDR2 SVGEGT. This CDR3 contains 13 residues. DNA of the CDR3: TGTACCAGCAGTATCGGTCCTAACAATGACCAGTTCTTC. Translating it yields CTSSIGPNNDQFF.

This sequence joins TRBV6-2 or TRBV6-3 and TRBJ1-2; a weak D match, TRBD1 (5 bases). V was clipped by 7 bases and J by 0 bases, with 15 bases between them. CDR1 MNHEY and CDR2 SVGEGT come from the germline V gene. This CDR3 is built from 15 residues. This chain's CDR3 is CASNVSGTPNYGYTF. The CDR3 DNA is TGTGCCAGCAATGTCTCAGGGACGCCTAACTATGGCTACACCTTC.

In the case of this clonotype: This sequence may be a read error, since a much larger clone differs from it by one base. The rearrangement uses TRBV5-1 and TRBJ1-3, with D hard to call. The CDR3 is made up of 13 amino acids. From germline, CDR1 is SGHRS and CDR2 YFSETQ. Between the trimmed V and J ends, which lost 2 bases and 3 bases, there was a span of 6 bases. CDR3 in DNA: TGCGCCAGCAGCTTTTTAGATGGAAACACCATATATTTT. This gives the protein CASSFLDGNTIYF.

In regard to this clonotype: The junction departs from germline at one end; a sequencing error may be responsible. V gene TRBV29-1 combines with J gene TRBJ1-4; D may be TRBD1 (5 bases). The germline V gene has CDR1 SQVTM and CDR2 ANQGSEA. There are 13 residues in the CDR3. In DNA, the CDR3 is TGTAGCGATCCGACCCCGGAGGGGGAAAAACTGTTTTTT. This codes for CSDPTPEGEKLFF.

In regard to this clonotype: One end of the junction does not line up with germline, which may come from a read error. V usage is TRBV4-1 and J usage is TRBJ1-1, with 7 positions matching TRBD1. The germline gives CDR1 MGHRA, CDR2 YSYEKL. CDR3 length: 18 amino acids. The CDR3 region has the DNA TGCGCCAGCAGCCAAGTTTTGGGGACAGCAGGGTCAAACACTGATGCTTTCTTT. It yields the protein CASSQVLGTAGSNTDAFF.

Worth noting for this clonotype: The junction departs from the called germline gene at one end, perhaps through a read error. The chain carries TRBV5-1 and TRBJ2-5, with D unclear. The CDR3 length is 13 residues. CDR1 SGHRS and CDR2 YFSETQ come from the germline V gene. CDR3 residues: CANSLGNQETQYF. In DNA form, the CDR3 reads TGCGCCAACAGCCTTGGGAACCAAGAGACTCAGTACTTC. The entire variable domain, with the rest obtained from reference TRBV5-1 and TRBJ2-5, is as follows: KAGVTQTPRYLIKTRGQQVTLSCSPISGHRSVSWYQQTPGQGLQFLFEYFSETQRNKGNFPGRFSGRQFSNSRSEMNVSTLELGDSALYLCANSLGNQETQYFGPGTRLLVL.

With regard to this clonotype: Germline is not matched at one junction end, which may reflect a read error. The chain recombines TRBV11-2 with TRBJ2-1, with D perhaps matching TRBD1 or TRBD2 (5 bases each). Per germline, CDR1 SGHAT and CDR2 FQNNGV. CDR3 size: 13 residues. CDR3 loop: CACSLGAAGLKIF. CDR3 nucleotide sequence: TGTGCCTGCAGCCTAGGGGCGGCGGGCCTAAAGATCTTC.

In the case of this clonotype: A read error may account for a junction end that differs from germline. The gene calls are TRBV11-2 and TRBJ2-1, with a tentative D call TRBD2 (6 bases). Germline V gene lookup returns CDR1 SGHAT and CDR2 FQNNGV. This CDR3 contains 18 residues. The CDR3, as DNA: TGCGCCAGCAGCTTAGGAGTAAGGGGAGGCTACTACTACAATGAGCAGTTCTTC. Encoded protein: CASSLGVRGGYYYNEQFF.

With regard to this clonotype: A junction end diverges from the germline sequence, so it may reflect a read error. V is TRBV11-2 and J is TRBJ2-1, with 10 bases identical to TRBD2. The J call could be wrong; TRBJ2-7 is a better fit for the DNA end. This CDR3 spans 18 amino acids. Germline CDR1 SGHAT, CDR2 FQNNGV. CDR3 loop: CATSLGVAGGYYYYEQYF. The CDR3 region has the DNA TGTGCCACCAGCTTAGGAGTAGCGGGAGGCTACTACTACTATGAGCAGTACTTC.

With regard to this clonotype: Mismatch with germline at one junction end may stem from a read error. The chain employs TRBV11-2 and TRBJ2-1; 8 bases agree with TRBD2. In germline, CDR1 is SGHAT, CDR2 FQNNGV. There are 19 residues in the CDR3. CDR3 residues: CASSSGGGTRGSIYNEQFF. Here the CDR3 DNA reads TGTGCTAGCAGCTCCGGGGGGGGGACTCGCGGGAGTATCTACAATGAGCAGTTCTTC.

The chain employs TRBV4-2 and TRBJ2-7; D is perhaps TRBD1 (6 bases). The CDR3 is 15 residues long. Germline values: CDR1 LGHNA, CDR2 YNFKEQ. V gave up 10 bases and J gave up 4 bases, with 23 bases separating them. CDR3 sequence: CANSQDSRGIYEQYF. The CDR3, as DNA: TGTGCCAACAGTCAAGATTCTAGGGGGATTTACGAGCAGTACTTC.

In regard to this clonotype: The junction departs from the called germline gene at one end, perhaps through a read error. The chain links TRBV11-3 to TRBJ2-1; D possibly matches TRBD1 or TRBD2 (6 bases each). The CDR3 length is 17 residues. Germline V gives CDR1 SGHNT, CDR2 YENEEA. This CDR3 is CANSSLGRGVSYNEQFF. CDR3 bases: TGTGCCAACAGCTCTCTAGGTAGGGGGGTGTCATACAATGAGCAGTTCTTC.

As for this clonotype: Because the CDR3 is missing its conserved closing phenylalanine or tryptophan, this is likely a read error. V and J are TRBV6-5 and TRBJ2-1, with a weak D call TRBD2 (6 bases). The CDR3 runs to 13 residues. V dropped 8 bases and J dropped 9 bases, with 17 bases sitting between them. Germline CDR1 and CDR2: MNHEY and SVGAGI. The CDR3 sequence: CASGQTRGGEQFI. In DNA form, the CDR3 reads TGTGCCAGCGGACAAACGCGGGGCGGTGAGCAGTTCATC.

The rearrangement links TRBV6-1 to TRBJ2-7; a weak D match, TRBD2 (6 bases). This CDR3 comprises 15 residues. The germline V gene has CDR1 MNHNS and CDR2 SASEGT. CDR3 in amino acids: CVSSEASSVSRTQYV. The CDR3 bases are TGTGTCAGCAGTGAAGCATCTAGCGTGAGTAGGACTCAGTACGTC.

Worth noting for this clonotype: At one end, the junction sequence differs from germline, possibly due to a read error. The chain carries TRBV11-2 and TRBJ2-1; 7 bases fit TRBD2. The CDR3 extends over 15 amino acids. From germline, CDR1 is SGHAT and CDR2 FQNNGV. Here the CDR3 reads CASRSGEASGNELFF. For the CDR3, the DNA is TGTGCCAGCAGATCTGGGGAAGCTAGCGGCAATGAGCTGTTCTTC.

As regards this clonotype: This likely comes from a read error, as the CDR3 has no conserved phenylalanine or tryptophan at its end. The rearrangement joins TRBV20-1 to TRBJ1-1, with TRBD1 identical over 7 bases. This CDR3 contains 14 residues. Germline-derived CDR1 and CDR2 are DFQATT and SNEGSKA (reference sequence). The CDR3 nucleotides read TGCAGTGCTAGGAAGGGACAGATGAATACTGAAGCTTTCTCT. It specifies CSARKGQMNTEAFS.

Comment on this clonotype: A read error may account for a junction end that differs from germline. The chain employs TRBV20-1 and TRBJ2-7, with a tentative D call TRBD1 (5 bases). Germline CDR1 DFQATT, CDR2 SNEGSKA (reference sequence). The length of the CDR3 is 15 residues. The CDR3 nucleotides are TGCAGTGTTAGAGATCTAAGTAGGACAACATACGAGCAGTACTTC. The encoded protein is CSVRDLSRTTYEQYF.

This clonotype was seen a single time. This chain joins TRBV29-1 and TRBJ2-1; 9 bases are a match to TRBD2. V dropped 7 bases and J dropped 13; count of bases not matched to a gene: 14. The V gene's germline CDR1 is SQVTM and CDR2 ANQGSEA. The CDR3 covers 13 residues. CDR3 loop: CSAEGSGSGEQFF. The CDR3 region has the DNA TGCAGCGCTGAGGGTAGCGGGAGTGGTGAACAGTTCTTC.

A note on this clonotype: The junction departs from germline at one end; a sequencing error may be responsible. The chain is built from TRBV11-2 and TRBJ2-7; D uncertain. The CDR3 runs to 12 residues. Germline-derived CDR1 and CDR2 are SGHAT and FQNNGV. For the CDR3, the DNA is TGTGCCGGCAGCTCGACCTATGGCGGGCAGTACTTC. Translating gives CAGSSTYGGQYF.

V usage is TRBV6-2 or TRBV6-3 and J usage is TRBJ2-1; D is uncertain. The CDR3 sequence is 11 residues long. Per germline, CDR1 MNHEY and CDR2 SVGEGT. Deletions cut 11 bases from V and 4 bases from J, with 9 bases between. The CDR3, as DNA: TGTGCCGGCTCAAATTACAATGAGCAGTTCTTC. Translation gives CAGSNYNEQFF.